This T cell receptor beta chain was retrieved from a study of radiotherapy plus CTLA-4 blockade in lung cancer. Study summary: In roughly 17% of patients, objective responses were seen; approximately 31% had disease control.

Method: immunoSEQ multiplex PCR; TCRdb's copy keeps in-frame clones and lacks some. This sample has 30,000 to 35,000 clones; 65% to 75% occur once, and the top ten carry 4%. CDR1 and CDR2 (germline): MNHNY, SVGAGI (reference sequence). The V and J ends lost 6 bases and 0 bases respectively, with 7 bases between them. The CDR3 sequence is 13 residues long. This sample comprised peripheral blood, obtained from a patient treated with radiotherapy plus ipilimumab. This receptor was identified in a human donor with non-small cell lung cancer who had stable disease on radiotherapy plus ipilimumab. The chain combines TRBV6-6 with TRBJ2-3; no clear D gene. The CDR3 sequence: CASRTLSTDTQYF. The CDR3 DNA sequence: TGTGCCAGCAGGACTCTAAGCACAGATACGCAGTATTTT.